The 24 T cell receptor beta chains given below trace back to one sample, sequenced in a study of regulatory T cells in long-lasting Graves disease. Time point denoted: newly diagnosed GD, antithyroid drugs for less than 3 months. Generation of the TCR library employed RNA extracted from PBMCs. To make TCR beta libraries, researchers used iRepertoire HTBI primers and Arm-PCR of CDR3 regions. TCRdb itself ran the multiplex PCR reads through MiXCR, one entry per CDR3 protein. The profile shows about 440,000 distinct CDR3 sequences, 14% to 15% of them singletons. In addition, the sample was reused for a study of T cells in Graves' hyperthyroidism and ophthalmopathy.

This specimen was peripheral blood mononuclear cells (PBMCs), taken at new diagnosis, from a patient treated with antithyroid drugs. The receptors were sampled from a woman aged 25-40 years with Graves disease.

Many counts were recorded for this clonotype. The chain has TRBV11-1 and TRBJ2-1; no reliable D call. The CDR3 covers 21 residues. V lost 4 bases and J 0 bases, leaving 28 bases between the germline ends. Per germline, CDR1 SGHAT and CDR2 FQDESV (reference sequence). The CDR3 sequence is CASSSSFRAGNGRGSYNEQFF. CDR3 in DNA: TGTGCCAGCAGCTCGTCCTTCCGGGCCGGTAACGGCCGCGGCTCCTACAATGAGCAGTTCTTC.

This clonotype was observed a handful of times. This chain connects TRBV19 to TRBJ2-6; D is possibly TRBD1 or TRBD2 (5 bases each). This CDR3 spans 15 amino acids. The ends were cut back, 3 bases at V and 2 bases at J, with 8 bases in the middle. Germline V gene data show CDR1 as LNHDA and CDR2 as SQIVND (reference sequence). The CDR3 sequence is CASSMRGTGANVLTF. CDR3 in DNA: TGTGCCAGTAGTATGAGGGGCACTGGGGCCAACGTCCTGACTTTC.

This clonotype was seen more than once but under ten times. The chain employs TRBV4-1 and TRBJ2-4; TRBD2 matches 8 bases. The length of the CDR3 is 15 residues. CDR1 and CDR2 (germline): MGHRA, YSYEKL. Trimming at V came to 0 bases and at J to 7 bases, leaving 5 bases not matched to a gene. CDR3 region: CASSQDRGGFNIQYF. CDR3 bases: TGCGCCAGCAGCCAAGATCGGGGGGGATTTAACATTCAGTACTTC.

The chain joins TRBV24-1 to TRBJ2-1; 12 bases agree with TRBD2. CDR3 length: 16 residues. V dropped 3 bases and J dropped 3; count of bases not matched to a gene: 2. Germline V gene lookup returns CDR1 KGHDR and CDR2 SFDVKD. The CDR3 DNA sequence: TGTGCCACCAGTGATCTGACTAGCGGGGGCTACAATGAGCAGTTCTTC. Its translation: CATSDLTSGGYNEQFF.

CDR3 sequence: CATSDSNEQFF. CDR3 DNA sequence: TGTGCCACCAGTGATTCAAATGAGCAGTTCTTC. The rearrangement uses TRBV24-1 and TRBJ2-1; D gene uncertain. V lost 2 bases and J lost 7, with 2 bases in between. The germline V gene has CDR1 KGHDR and CDR2 SFDVKD. CDR3 size: 11 residues.

The chain carries TRBV7-2 and TRBJ2-5; D is uncertain. Germline V gives CDR1 SGHTA, CDR2 FQGNSA. V gave up 5 bases and J gave up 2 bases, with 15 bases separating them. The CDR3 consists of 15 residues. CDR3 amino acids: CASSDRHEGQETQYF. The CDR3 DNA is TGTGCCAGCAGCGACCGACACGAAGGACAAGAGACCCAGTACTTC.

This clonotype has a count of ten or more. The chain is built from TRBV27 and TRBJ2-1; 12 bases are a match to TRBD2. Germline CDR1 reads MNHEY; CDR2 reads SMNVEV (reference sequence). The trim removed 4 bases at V and 5 bases at J, leaving 6 bases unmatched. This CDR3 spans 16 amino acids. Here the CDR3 reads CASSYRLAGADNEQFF. The CDR3 coding sequence is TGTGCCAGCAGTTACCGACTAGCGGGAGCCGACAATGAGCAGTTCTTC.

This clonotype was counted only a few times. V gene TRBV20-1 combines with J gene TRBJ1-1, with a possible D match to TRBD1 (6 bases). The CDR3 is 13 amino acids. V lost 6 bases and J 0 bases, leaving 11 bases between the germline ends. Germline V gives CDR1 DFQATT, CDR2 SNEGSKA (reference sequence). This chain's CDR3 is CSAGGPLNTEAFF. The CDR3 nucleotides read TGCAGTGCCGGGGGGCCCCTGAACACTGAAGCTTTCTTT.

This clonotype was seen at least ten times. The chain couples TRBV2 to TRBJ2-3; D is uncertain. Deletions cut 8 bases from V and 0 bases from J, with 6 bases between. CDR1 and CDR2 (germline): SNHLY, FYNNEI. The length of the CDR3 is 12 residues. The CDR3 DNA follows: TGTGCCAGCGGGTATAGCACAGATACGCAGTATTTT. It yields the protein CASGYSTDTQYF.

This clonotype was seen once. This could be a read error, since a much larger clone is one nucleotide away. This chain connects TRBV4-2 to TRBJ2-7; 8 nucleotides align to TRBD2. V dropped 2 bases and J dropped 7; count of bases not matched to a gene: 10. The germline gives CDR1 LGHNA, CDR2 YNFKEQ. CDR3 length: 15 residues. The CDR3 loop reads CASSQTHLAGYEQYF. The DNA for the CDR3 is TGTGCCAGCAGCCAAACGCATCTAGCGGGTTATGAGCAGTACTTC.

This clonotype was seen more than once but under ten times. The V call is TRBV4-2, the J call TRBJ2-5; no firm D call. Per the germline V gene, CDR1 is LGHNA and CDR2 is YNFKEQ. Trimming removed 4 bases from V and 9 bases from J, with 24 bases in between. This CDR3 contains 16 residues. This CDR3 is CASSLNPADLRAAQYF. The DNA for the CDR3 is TGTGCCAGCAGCCTAAATCCCGCGGACCTCCGTGCGGCCCAGTACTTC.

This clonotype was observed a handful of times. The V gene is TRBV7-8, the J gene TRBJ1-5; D may be TRBD1 (6 bases). CDR1 and CDR2 (germline): SGHVS, FQNEAQ. Trimming left V 5 bases short and J 7 bases short, with 21 bases between. This CDR3 comprises 16 residues. CDR3 sequence (DNA): TGTGCCAGCAGCGCGATAGTTCGGGGGGCACGGCAGCCCCAGCATTTT. This sequence encodes CASSAIVRGARQPQHF.

This clonotype has a handful of counts. This chain connects TRBV15 to TRBJ2-3, with 8 bases lining up with TRBD2. Germline CDR1 LNHNV, CDR2 YYDKDF (reference sequence). The ends lost 8 bases at V and 1 base at J; junction bases unmatched: 8. The CDR3 contains 15 residues. The DNA of the CDR3 is TGTGCCACCGAGGGAGGGCGGGAGGGCACAGATACGCAGTATTTT. It encodes CATEGGREGTDTQYF. Complete variable domain (other parts from reference TRBV15 and TRBJ2-3): DAMVIQNPRYQVTQFGKPVTLSCSQTLNHNVMYWYQQKSSQAPKLLFHYYDKDFNNEADTPDNFQSRRPNTSFCFLDIRSPGLGDTAMYLCATEGGREGTDTQYFGPGTRLTVL.

The chain recombines TRBV6-9 with TRBJ1-1; D gene uncertain. This CDR3 has 15 amino acids. Germline V gene sequence: CDR1 MNHGY, CDR2 SVAAGI. The V end lost 3 bases, the J end lost 0 bases, and 11 bases lay between the germline ends. CDR3 in DNA: TGTGCCAGCAGTTACTCCGCGGGTTTGAACACTGAAGCTTTCTTT. Translation gives CASSYSAGLNTEAFF.

This clonotype was seen ten or more times. The chain employs TRBV2 and TRBJ1-5; D call uncertain. The CDR3 totals 12 residues. V lost 6 bases to trimming and J lost 7 bases, with 10 bases between them. CDR1 SNHLY and CDR2 FYNNEI come from the germline V gene. CDR3 nucleotides: TGTGCCAGCAGGCGTATGGACCAGCCCCAGCATTTT. Translation gives CASRRMDQPQHF.

This clonotype was observed many times. The chain joins TRBV28 to TRBJ2-1; tentative D call: TRBD2 (5 bases). CDR1 and CDR2 from the germline V gene are MDHEN and SYDVKM. Trimming cost V 2 bases and J 3 bases, with 11 bases left between them. CDR3 size: 15 residues. The CDR3 protein is CASSLEREGYNEQFF. CDR3 DNA sequence: TGTGCCAGCAGTTTAGAACGGGAAGGCTACAATGAGCAGTTCTTC.

The sample holds many counts of this clonotype. The genes are TRBV27 and TRBJ2-7; 12 bases align to TRBD2. The CDR3 contains 17 residues. The junction had 6 bases not matched to a gene; V was cut back by 3 bases and J by 0 bases. Germline loops: CDR1 MNHEY, CDR2 SMNVEV (reference sequence). The CDR3 DNA reads TGTGCCAGCAGTTTGGGACTAGCGGGTCCTAGCTCCTACGAGCAGTACTTC. It yields the protein CASSLGLAGPSSYEQYF.

The rearrangement uses TRBV24-1 and TRBJ1-5; D possibly corresponds to TRBD1 (5 bases). The CDR3 contains 17 residues. Trimming cost V 2 bases and J 1 base, with 14 bases left between them. Germline V gene sequence: CDR1 KGHDR, CDR2 SFDVKD. The CDR3: CATSDSGGGVSNQPQHF. CDR3 sequence (DNA): TGTGCCACCAGTGATTCCGGGGGGGGGGTGAGCAATCAGCCCCAGCATTTT.

This clonotype was detected many times. The V call is TRBV29-1, the J call TRBJ2-7; TRBD2 agrees at 11 bases. J lost 5 bases, V lost 5 bases, and 5 bases had no gene match. This CDR3 contains 13 residues. The V gene's germline CDR1 is SQVTM and CDR2 ANQGSEA. This CDR3 is CSVLLAGVHEQYF. CDR3 nucleotides: TGCAGCGTTCTACTAGCGGGAGTCCACGAGCAGTACTTC.

This clonotype was observed a few times. This rearrangement joins TRBV20-1 to TRBJ2-3, with a weak D call TRBD2 (7 bases). CDR1 is DFQATT and CDR2 is SNEGSKA in the germline V gene (reference sequence). V gave up 3 bases and J gave up 8 bases, with 15 bases separating them. CDR3 size: 13 residues. For the CDR3, the DNA is TGCAGTGCTAGTTTGGCGGGGGCGGGTACGCAGTATTTT. It yields the protein CSASLAGAGTQYF.

About this clonotype: A much larger clonotype is one base distant, so this may be a read error. The CDR3 loop is CSTRDRGILGGVKIEQFF. CDR3 in DNA: TGCAGTACTAGAGATCGGGGGATTCTCGGGGGAGTCAAGATTGAGCAGTTCTTC. The rearrangement joins TRBV20-1 to TRBJ2-1; TRBD2 is a possible D gene (6 bases). Germline V gene data show CDR1 as DFQATT and CDR2 as SNEGSKA (reference sequence). This CDR3 region has 18 residues.

The chain employs TRBV28 and TRBJ2-6; 9 positions match TRBD1. The CDR3 contains 16 residues. J was trimmed by 4 bases and V by 3 bases; bases with no gene match: 4. The germline V gene has CDR1 MDHEN and CDR2 SYDVKM. The CDR3 nucleotides are TGTGCCAGCAGTTTCCGGGACAGGGCCGGGGCCAACGTCCTGACTTTC. Its protein is CASSFRDRAGANVLTF. The whole variable domain, remainder taken from reference TRBV28 and TRBJ2-6, is DVKVTQSSRYLVKRTGEKVFLECVQDMDHENMFWYRQDPGLGLRLIYFSYDVKMKEKGDIPEGYSVSREKKERFSLILESASTNQTSMYLCASSFRDRAGANVLTFGAGSRLTVL.

This clonotype was observed many times. The chain employs TRBV18 and TRBJ2-3; tentative D call: TRBD2 (5 bases). CDR1 is KGHSH, CDR2 LQKENI, per germline. V was cut by 2 bases and J by 4 bases, with 10 bases left in between. CDR3 length: 14 amino acids. DNA of the CDR3: TGTGCCAGCTCACCAAGCGGCAATTCAGATACGCAGTATTTT. Encoded protein: CASSPSGNSDTQYF.

This clonotype was observed a few times. The rearrangement links TRBV5-1 to TRBJ1-5, with D perhaps TRBD1 (6 bases). V lost 5 bases and J 7 bases, leaving 13 bases between the germline ends. CDR1 is SGHRS and CDR2 is YFSETQ in the germline V gene. The CDR3 has 13 residues. Here the CDR3 DNA reads TGCGCCAGCAGTCCATCAGGGGAACAGCCCCAGCATTTT. It translates to CASSPSGEQPQHF.